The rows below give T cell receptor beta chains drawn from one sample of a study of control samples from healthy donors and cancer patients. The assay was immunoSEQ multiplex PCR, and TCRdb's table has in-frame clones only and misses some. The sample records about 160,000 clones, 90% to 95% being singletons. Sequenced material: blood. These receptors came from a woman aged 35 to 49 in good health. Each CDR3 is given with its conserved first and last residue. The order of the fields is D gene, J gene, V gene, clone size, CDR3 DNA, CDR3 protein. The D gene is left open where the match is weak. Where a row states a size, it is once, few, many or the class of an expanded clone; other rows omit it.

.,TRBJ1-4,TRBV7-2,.,TGTGCCAGCAGCCGGACCGGGCCAACTAATGAAAAACTGTTTTTT,CASSRTGPTNEKLFF
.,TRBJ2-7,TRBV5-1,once,TGCGCCAGCAGCTTGGCCAGGGCTAGCTCCTACGAGCAGTACTTC,CASSLARASSYEQYF
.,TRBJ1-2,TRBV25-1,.,TGTGCCAGCAGTGAATATGGGGAGGGAAATGGCTACACCTTC,CASSEYGEGNGYTF
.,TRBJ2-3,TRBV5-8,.,TGTGCCAGCAGCCTAACTAGCAGACCTAGCACAGATACGCAGTATTTT,CASSLTSRPSTDTQYF
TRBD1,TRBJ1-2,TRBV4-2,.,TGTGCCAGCAGCCAATCGGACAGGACTGGCTACACCTTC,CASSQSDRTGYTF
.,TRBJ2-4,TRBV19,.,TGTGCCAGTAGTATAGTCATATCGGCAAAAGCCAAAAACATTCAGTACTTC,CASSIVISAKAKNIQYF
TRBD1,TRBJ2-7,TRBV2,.,TGTGCCAGCACTAAAAGGGACAGGGATGTCTCCTACGAGCAGTACTTC,CASTKRDRDVSYEQYF
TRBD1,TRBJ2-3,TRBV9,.,TGTGCCAGCAGCGCGGCCGGGACAGGGTCAGATACGCAGTATTTT,CASSAAGTGSDTQYF
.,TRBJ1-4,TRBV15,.,TGTGCCACCAGCAGAGATTGGGAATTTAATGAAAAACTGTTTTTT,CATSRDWEFNEKLFF
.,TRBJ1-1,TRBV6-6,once,TGTGCCAGCAGTTACTTGAACACTGAAGCTTTCTTT,CASSYLNTEAFF
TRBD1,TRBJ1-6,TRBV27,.,TGTGCCAGCAGTTTGGTGGGACAGGGCAATTCACCCCTCCACTTT,CASSLVGQGNSPLHF
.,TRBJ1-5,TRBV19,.,TGTGCCAGTCAAGGACGGAATCAGCCCCAGCATTTT,CASQGRNQPQHF
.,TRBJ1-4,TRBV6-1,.,TGTGCCAGCAGTGAAAGGGGGGCAATTGAAAAACTGTTTTTT,CASSERGAIEKLFF
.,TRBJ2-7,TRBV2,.,TGTGCCAGCAGTGGGTCAGACTCCTACGAGCAGTACTTC,CASSGSDSYEQYF
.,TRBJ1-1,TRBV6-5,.,TGTGCCAGCAGTTCCCTCAGTATACCTGAAGCTTTCTTT,CASSSLSIPEAFF
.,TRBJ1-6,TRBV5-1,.,TGCGCCAGCAGCGTGAGCTCTGGGCCTAATTCACCCCTCCACTTT,CASSVSSGPNSPLHF
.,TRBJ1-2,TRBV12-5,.,TGTGCCAGTGGTTTGCCCCCGACGCGGGGGGGAGACTATGGCTACACCTTC,CASGLPPTRGGDYGYTF
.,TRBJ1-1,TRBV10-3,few,TGTGCCATCAGAGGCGGGGGGGGGATGAACACTGAAGCTTTCTTT,CAIRGGGGMNTEAFF
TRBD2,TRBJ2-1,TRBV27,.,TGTGCCAGCAGTACCCGAACTAGCGGGAAGAGCTATGAGCAGTTCTTC,CASSTRTSGKSYEQFF
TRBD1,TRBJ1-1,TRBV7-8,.,TGTGCCAGCAGCCCCGGGACAGGGGGAATGAACACTGAAGCTTTCTTT,CASSPGTGGMNTEAFF
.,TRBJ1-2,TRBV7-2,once,TGTGCCAGCAGCCCCCCGGGGGCCCATAGGCGCGACTATGGCTACACCTTC,CASSPPGAHRRDYGYTF
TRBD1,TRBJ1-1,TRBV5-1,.,TGCGCCAGCAGCTTGTGGGGACAGGCGAACACTGAAGCTTTCTTT,CASSLWGQANTEAFF
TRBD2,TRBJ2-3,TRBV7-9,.,TGTGCCAGCAGCTTCGGGGACTACGGTATACGAGATACGCAGTATTTT,CASSFGDYGIRDTQYF
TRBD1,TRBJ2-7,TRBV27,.,TGTGCCAGCAGCGGGACAGCGATCTCCTACGAGCAGTACTTC,CASSGTAISYEQYF
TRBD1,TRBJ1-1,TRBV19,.,TGTGCCAGTAGTTCTCTTTTGGGACAGAAGAACACTGAAGCTTTCTTT,CASSSLLGQKNTEAFF
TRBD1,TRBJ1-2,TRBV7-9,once,TGTGCCAGCAGCTTCGGGACAGGGGGAGACTATGGCTACACCTTC,CASSFGTGGDYGYTF
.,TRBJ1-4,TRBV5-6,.,TGTGCCAGCAGCTTCGGGGGCCCTAATGAAAAACTGTTTTTT,CASSFGGPNEKLFF
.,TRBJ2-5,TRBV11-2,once,TGTGCCAGCAGCTTAGGTAGCGGCCACCAAGAGACCCAGTACTTC,CASSLGSGHQETQYF
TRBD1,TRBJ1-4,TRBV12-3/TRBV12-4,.,TGTGCCAGCAGTTTCCAGGGGGGAGAAAAACTGTTTTTT,CASSFQGGEKLFF
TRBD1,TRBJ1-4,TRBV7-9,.,TGTGCCAGCAGCTTAGGCCGACAGGGTGGCAATGAAAAACTGTTTTTT,CASSLGRQGGNEKLFF
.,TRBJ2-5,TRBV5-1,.,TGCGCCAGCAGCAGATCGTACCAAGAGACCCAGTACTTC,CASSRSYQETQYF
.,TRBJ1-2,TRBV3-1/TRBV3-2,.,TGTGCCAGCAGCCTTCCCGGGGCCCTACAGGGTTCTGGCTACACCTTC,CASSLPGALQGSGYTF
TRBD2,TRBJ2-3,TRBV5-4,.,TGTGCCAGCAGCTTGGAGCCTCGCGGGGGAACGACAGATACGCAGTATTTT,CASSLEPRGGTTDTQYF
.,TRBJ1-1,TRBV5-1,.,TGCGCCAGCAGCTACGTAGGAGCGCAACTGAACACTGAAGCTTTCTTT,CASSYVGAQLNTEAFF
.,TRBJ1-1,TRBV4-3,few,TGCGCCAGCAGCCAAGGCCTGCAGATGAACACTGAAGCTTTCTTT,CASSQGLQMNTEAFF
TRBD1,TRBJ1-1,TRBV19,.,TGTGCCAGTAGTATCTGGACAGGGGGCTGGTTGAGGACTGAAGCTTTCTTT,CASSIWTGGWLRTEAFF
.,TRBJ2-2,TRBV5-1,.,TGCGCCAGCAGCTTGATGGAGGCCGCCGGGGAGCTGTTTTTT,CASSLMEAAGELFF
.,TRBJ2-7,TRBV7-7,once,TGTGCCAGCAGCTTAGAAGCTCGGAGCTACGAGCAGTACTTC,CASSLEARSYEQYF
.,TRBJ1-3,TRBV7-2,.,TGTGCCAGCAGCTTGGTAACGGGTCGTCCTGGAAACACCATATATTTT,CASSLVTGRPGNTIYF
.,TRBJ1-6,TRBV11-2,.,TGTGCCAGCAGCGTAGAAGTCGGTGCTTATTCACCCCTCCACTTT,CASSVEVGAYSPLHF
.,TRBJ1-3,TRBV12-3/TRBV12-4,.,TGTGCCAGCAGTTTGGGGCAGGGTGCCCCCATATATTTT,CASSLGQGAPIYF
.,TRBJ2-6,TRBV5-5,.,TGTGCCAGCAGCTTAGGTCCGGGAGTAAAAGGGGCCAACGTCCTGACTTTC,CASSLGPGVKGANVLTF
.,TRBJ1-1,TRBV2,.,TGTGCCAGCAGTGCGTTGGACACAAACACTGAAGCTTTCTTT,CASSALDTNTEAFF
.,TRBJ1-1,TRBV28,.,TGTGCCGTTGGGAGTTTGACTGAAGCTTTCTTT,CAVGSLTEAFF
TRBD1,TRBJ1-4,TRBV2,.,TGTGCCAGCAGTCTAACCCGGACAGGGGGAGATGAAAAACTGTTTTTT,CASSLTRTGGDEKLFF
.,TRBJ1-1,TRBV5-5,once,TGTGCCAGCAGCTTGGGACGGGCGAACACTGAAGCTTTCTTT,CASSLGRANTEAFF
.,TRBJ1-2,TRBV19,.,TGTGCCAGTAGTCGTGGGGTCCGGGCTGAAGGCTACACCTTC,CASSRGVRAEGYTF
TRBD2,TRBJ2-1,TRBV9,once,TGTGCCAGCGGGACTAGCGTATACAATGAGCAGTTCTTC,CASGTSVYNEQFF
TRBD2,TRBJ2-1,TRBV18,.,TGTGCCAGCTCACGATTAGCGGGAGACACCAATGAGCAGTTCTTC,CASSRLAGDTNEQFF
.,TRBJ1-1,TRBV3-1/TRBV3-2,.,TGTGCCAGCAGCACTTGGGGGTCGGGGGCCCAAAACACTGAAGCTTTCTTT,CASSTWGSGAQNTEAFF
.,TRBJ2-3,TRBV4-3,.,TGCGCCAGCAGCCAAGATCGTCCTGGGTCTAGCACAGATACGCAGTATTTT,CASSQDRPGSSTDTQYF
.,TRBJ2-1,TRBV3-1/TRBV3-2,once,TGTGCCAGCAGCCAAGGTTTCCATGAGCAGTTCTTC,CASSQGFHEQFF
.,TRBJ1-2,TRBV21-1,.,TGTGCCAGCAGCAGGCAACAGGGGGCCTTGTTCTATGGCTACACCTTC,CASSRQQGALFYGYTF
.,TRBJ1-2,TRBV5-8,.,TGTGCCGGAGGAGTCCCGGATGCACAATCCTATGGCTACACCTTC,CAGGVPDAQSYGYTF
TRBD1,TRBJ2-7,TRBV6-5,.,TGTGCCAGCAGTACGACAGGGACCTACGAGCAGTACTTC,CASSTTGTYEQYF